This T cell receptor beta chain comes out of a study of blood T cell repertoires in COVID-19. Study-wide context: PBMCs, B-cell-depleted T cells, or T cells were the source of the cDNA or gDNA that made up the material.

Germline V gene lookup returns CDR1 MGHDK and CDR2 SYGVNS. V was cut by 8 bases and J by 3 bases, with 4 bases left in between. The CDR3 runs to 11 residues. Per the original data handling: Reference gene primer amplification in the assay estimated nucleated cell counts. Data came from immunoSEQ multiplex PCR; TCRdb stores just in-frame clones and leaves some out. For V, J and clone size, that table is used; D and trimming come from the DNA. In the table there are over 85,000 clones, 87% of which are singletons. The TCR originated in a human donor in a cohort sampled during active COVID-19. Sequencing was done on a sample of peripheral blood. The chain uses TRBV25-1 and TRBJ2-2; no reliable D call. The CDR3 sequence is CASSDTGELFF. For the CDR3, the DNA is TGTGCCAGCTCAGACACCGGGGAGCTGTTTTTT.